This T cell receptor beta chain was identified during a study of cytomegalovirus exposure and HLA in healthy donors. Notes on the study in general: Within a later analysis, the majority of CMV-associated TCR beta chains appeared HLA-restricted.

Notes on this clone: Its antigen is undetermined.

The PCR had 60 Vbeta and 13 Jbeta primers. Sequencing used immunoSEQ multiplex PCR; TCRdb keeps in-frame clones, though not all of them. The sample has roughly 240,000 clones; 82% are singletons. Germline CDR1 and CDR2: SGHRS and YFSETQ. V shed 0 bases, J shed 2 bases, and the junction held 5 bases outside the gene matches. The CDR3 consists of 16 residues. The TCR was taken from a woman aged 35 to 49 in good health and CMV-seropositive. This chain joins TRBV5-1 and TRBJ2-7; 10 bases fit TRBD2. The sequenced sample was PBMCs. The CDR3 loop reads CASSLDLAGVPYEQYF. CDR3 sequence (DNA): TGCGCCAGCAGCTTGGATCTAGCGGGGGTCCCCTACGAGCAGTACTTC. Together with reference TRBV5-1 and TRBJ2-7, the CDR3 gives the full variable domain: KAGVTQTPRYLIKTRGQQVTLSCSPISGHRSVSWYQQTPGQGLQFLFEYFSETQRNKGNFPGRFSGRQFSNSRSEMNVSTLELGDSALYLCASSLDLAGVPYEQYFGPGTRLTVT.